This TCR beta chain was sequenced for a study of T cells in Graves' hyperthyroidism and ophthalmopathy. Study at large: Peripheral blood samples were taken at initial diagnosis, prior to any treatment.

This clonotype was seen ten or more times. What it recognizes is unknown. Amplification targeted TCR beta CDR3 regions from RNA transcripts. During a first-round RT-PCR of the TCR CDR3, the HTBI primer set was used. From the multiplex PCR reads, TCRdb called clonotypes with MiXCR, one entry per CDR3 protein. In the table there are under 300,000 distinct CDR3 sequences, 20% to 25% of which are singletons. The CDR3 sequence is 15 residues long. Trimming left V 3 bases short and J 1 base short, with 12 bases between. Germline loops: CDR1 KGHSH, CDR2 LQKENI. General study findings and limits: Most expanded thyroid clonotypes above 0.001 also appeared in blood. Ophthalmopathy was model-predicted a median about 6.7 months pre-onset.

Material: blood. This chain connects TRBV18 to TRBJ1-1; D unclear. The TCR originated in a man in his forties or fifties with Graves' hyperthyroidism that later progressed to Graves' ophthalmopathy. The CDR3 is CASSPRVKGNTEAFF. CDR3 sequence (DNA): TGTGCCAGCTCACCGCGGGTAAAGGGGAACACTGAAGCTTTCTTT.